Presented here are 13 T cell receptor beta chains from one specimen sequenced in a study of blood T cell repertoires in COVID-19. This table comes from immunoSEQ multiplex PCR, and its TCRdb copy is limited to in-frame clones, with some not included. The sample has more than 75,000 clones, roughly nine tenths seen once. Sequences were obtained from peripheral blood. The receptors stem from a man between 25 and 39 years old with acute or convalescent COVID-19.

The rearrangement links TRBV28 to TRBJ1-2; 7 bases agree with TRBD1. This CDR3 contains 13 residues. V dropped 6 bases and J dropped 4; count of bases not matched to a gene: 5. Germline V CDR1 and CDR2: MDHEN, SYDVKM. CDR3 nucleotides: TGTGCCAGCAGATCTACAGGGGTCTATGGCTACACCTTC. Its translation: CASRSTGVYGYTF.

The chain carries TRBV7-3 and TRBJ2-2; 7 bases fit TRBD2. J lost 5 bases, V lost 8 bases, and 11 bases had no gene match. Germline V gene lookup returns CDR1 SGHTA and CDR2 FQGTGA. The CDR3 is made up of 15 amino acids. Here the CDR3 DNA reads TGTGCCAGCCTCCCCCGTGGCGGGAGTACCGGGGAGCTGTTTTTT. This encodes CASLPRGGSTGELFF.

The V and J genes are TRBV28 and TRBJ2-1; the match to TRBD2 covers 7 bases. The CDR3 covers 14 residues. The germline V gene has CDR1 MDHEN and CDR2 SYDVKM. Unmatched junction bases numbered 9, after V lost 7 bases and J lost 6 bases. CDR3 amino acids: CASKVGGIINEQFF. The CDR3 nucleotides read TGTGCCAGCAAAGTCGGGGGGATTATCAATGAGCAGTTCTTC.

V and J are TRBV18 and TRBJ2-5, with 7 positions matching TRBD1. V shed 5 bases, J shed 2 bases, and the junction held 2 bases outside the gene matches. The germline gives CDR1 KGHSH, CDR2 LQKENI. This CDR3 is 13 amino acids long. CDR3 protein: CASSSGQQETQYF. CDR3 nucleotides: TGTGCCAGCTCATCGGGACAGCAAGAGACCCAGTACTTC. The full variable domain, completed using reference TRBV18 and TRBJ2-5, is NAGVMQNPRHLVRRRGQEARLRCSPMKGHSHVYWYRQLPEEGLKFMVYLQKENIIDESGMPKERFSAEFPKEGPSILRIQQVVRGDSAAYFCASSSGQQETQYFGPGTRLLVL.

The chain has TRBV2 and TRBJ2-7, with TRBD1 matching over 9 bases. The CDR3 is 14 residues long. Germline loops: CDR1 SNHLY, CDR2 FYNNEI. Losses at the gene ends were 7 bases for V and 2 bases for J; bases not matched to a gene: 6. The CDR3 DNA follows: TGTGCCAGCAAGGTTGGGGACAGGGCCTACGAGCAGTACTTC. This codes for CASKVGDRAYEQYF.

The chain carries TRBV19 and TRBJ2-7; 7 bases match TRBD1. This CDR3 is 13 amino acids long. Germline-derived CDR1 and CDR2 are LNHDA and SQIVND (reference sequence). V was pared by 5 bases and J by 5 bases, with 6 bases of the junction left unmatched. CDR3 sequence (DNA): TGTGCCAGTAGTGTGACAGGGAGCCACGAGCAGTACTTC. Translation: CASSVTGSHEQYF.

This clone was recorded only once. The V and J genes are TRBV4-1 and TRBJ2-7; 9 positions agree with TRBD2. The germline CDR1 and CDR2 sequences are MGHRA and YSYEKL. The CDR3 contains 13 residues. The J segment lost 3 bases and the V segment lost 8 bases, leaving 5 bases of the junction unmatched. This CDR3 is CASAGGDLYEQYF. CDR3 sequence (DNA): TGCGCCAGCGCGGGGGGGGATCTCTACGAGCAGTACTTC.

The chain has TRBV4-1 and TRBJ1-4; perhaps TRBD1 as D (5 bases). The germline V gene has CDR1 MGHRA and CDR2 YSYEKL. The CDR3 loop spans 13 amino acids. Trimming removed 4 bases from V and 17 bases from J, with 20 bases in between. The CDR3, as DNA: TGCGCCAGCAGCCCGAGGGCGGGGCCTCGTCTTTTTTTT. This gives the protein CASSPRAGPRLFF.

The rearrangement joins TRBV4-1 to TRBJ2-3; no reliable D call. Trimming took 1 base from V and 5 from J, leaving 13 bases between them. The CDR3 is made up of 15 amino acids. CDR1 MGHRA and CDR2 YSYEKL come from the germline V gene. CDR3 nucleotides: TGCGCCAGCAGCCAAGGACTTATGGTCCGAGATACGCAGTATTTT. Its protein is CASSQGLMVRDTQYF.

This clone has more than one count but fewer than ten. The chain employs TRBV30 and TRBJ1-6; tentatively, D is TRBD1 (5 bases). Trimming shortened V by 3 bases and J by 10 bases, and 13 bases separated the two germline ends. Germline CDR1 GTSNPN, CDR2 SVGIG (reference sequence). CDR3 length: 13 residues. In DNA, the CDR3 is TGTGCCTGGAGCAGGCAGGGAGGATCACCCCTCCACTTT. Translated, it gives CAWSRQGGSPLHF.

The CDR3 DNA reads as TGTGCCAGCAGCTCGGGACAGGGAGCCTACGAGCAGTACTTC. It encodes CASSSGQGAYEQYF. The V and J genes are TRBV3-1 (or the pseudogene TRBV3-2) and TRBJ2-7; TRBD1 matches at 9 bases. V shed 5 bases and J 2 bases; nucleotides not matched to a gene: 4. This CDR3 is built from 14 residues. Germline CDR1 LGHDT, CDR2 YNNKEL (reference sequence).

The genes are TRBV5-6 and TRBJ1-5; D is uncertain. CDR1 and CDR2 (germline): SGHDT, YYEEEE. This CDR3 is 13 amino acids long. V was pared by 2 bases and J by 3 bases, with 6 bases between. The CDR3 DNA is TGTGCCAGCAGCTTTAGTCTCAATCAGCCCCAGCATTTT. It specifies CASSFSLNQPQHF.

The chain couples TRBV28 to TRBJ1-4; possible D gene TRBD1, 6 bases. The CDR3 spans 14 residues. Per the germline V gene, CDR1 is MDHEN and CDR2 is SYDVKM. The ends were cut back, 3 bases at V and 8 bases at J, with 13 bases in the middle. The CDR3 loop is CASSLGGAHEKLFF. CDR3 DNA sequence: TGTGCCAGCAGTTTGGGGGGGGCACACGAAAAACTGTTTTTT.